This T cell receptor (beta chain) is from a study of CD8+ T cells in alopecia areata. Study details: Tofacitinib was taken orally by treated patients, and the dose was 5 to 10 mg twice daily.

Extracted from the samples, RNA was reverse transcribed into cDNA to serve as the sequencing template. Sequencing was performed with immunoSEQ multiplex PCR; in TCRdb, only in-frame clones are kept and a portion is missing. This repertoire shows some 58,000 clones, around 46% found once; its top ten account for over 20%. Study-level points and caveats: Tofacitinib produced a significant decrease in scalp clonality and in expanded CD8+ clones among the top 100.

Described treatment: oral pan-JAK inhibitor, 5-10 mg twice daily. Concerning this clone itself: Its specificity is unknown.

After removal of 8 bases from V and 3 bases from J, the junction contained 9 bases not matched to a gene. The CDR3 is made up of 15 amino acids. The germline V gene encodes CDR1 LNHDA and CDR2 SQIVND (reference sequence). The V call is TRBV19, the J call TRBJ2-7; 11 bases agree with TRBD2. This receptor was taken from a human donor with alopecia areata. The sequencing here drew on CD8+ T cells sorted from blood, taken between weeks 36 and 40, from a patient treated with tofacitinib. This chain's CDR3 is CASQNAGTSGYEQYF. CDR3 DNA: TGTGCCAGTCAAAACGCCGGGACTAGCGGCTACGAGCAGTACTTC.